This TCR beta chain was sequenced during a study of blood T cell repertoires in COVID-19. The wider study: Sources were T cells, B-cell-depleted T cells, or PBMCs; the material itself was cDNA or gDNA.

Germline-derived CDR1 and CDR2 are SNHLY and FYNNEI. The CDR3 totals 14 residues. Trimming cost V 8 bases and J 10 bases, with 18 bases left between them. Original handling: Amplification with reference gene primers provided the estimates of nucleated cell counts. Assay used: immunoSEQ multiplex PCR; TCRdb lists only in-frame clones, some missing. V and J calls and clone size follow that table, whereas D and trimming were derived from the DNA. The sample holds about 150,000 clones; around 83% are singletons and the top ten take more than 5.5%. The TCR sequence derives from a woman between 45 and 60 years old in a cohort sampled during active or convalescent COVID-19. J is TRBJ1-6 and V is TRBV2; a possible D gene is TRBD1 (6 bases). The material sequenced was peripheral blood. CDR3 residues: CASCGVGAGSPLHF. CDR3 coding DNA: TGTGCCAGCTGTGGGGTGGGGGCAGGATCACCCCTCCACTTT.